The clone carrying this T cell receptor beta chain has more than one count but fewer than ten. The antigen is not known. The time point is: week 35, safety follow-up. Alongside topical imiquimod, each dose of vaccine comprised 300 ug of mutant IDH1 20-mer peptide. The sample belongs to a study of a mutant IDH1 vaccine in newly diagnosed glioma. Trimming shortened V by 0 bases and J by 3 bases, and 13 bases separated the two germline ends. The CDR3 is made up of 16 amino acids. Germline CDR1 is MGHRA and CDR2 is YSYEKL. The method was immunoSEQ multiplex PCR; TCRdb's version includes in-frame clones alone and lacks a portion of them. The table lists 31,000 or so clones, about four fifths of them singletons.

This sequence was found in a man younger than 45 with glioma. This rearrangement joins TRBV4-1 to TRBJ2-3; a weak D match, TRBD2 (5 bases). The sequencing used PBMCs, collected from a glioma patient whose treatment included an IDH1 peptide vaccine. CDR3 loop: CASSQEGQRKTDTQYF. CDR3 DNA sequence: TGCGCCAGCAGCCAAGAGGGCCAGCGGAAAACAGATACGCAGTATTTT.